The present TCR beta chain was sequenced within a study of blood T cells in healthy people across ages (dated by TCRdb to between 2015 and 2017). With respect to the entire study: In model experiments, template switching captured roughly one uniquely barcoded TCR beta cDNA molecule for every two T cells. Age-related changes in TCR beta repertoire diversity were measured in the study by deep sequencing normalized with unique cDNA molecular identifiers. Donors of different ages were randomly distributed across sequencing lanes to avoid experimental bias. Donors were grouped into four age groups: young (average about 15 years), middle-aged (under 40), aged (around 62) and long-lived (around 80). Using the same blood draw, the study looked at two additional independent replicas of 1 million unique cDNA reads for two donors, one aged 18 to 30 and the other aged 80 or older. General study outcomes and caveats: There was a strong correlation between observed TCR beta diversity and the percentage of naive T cells measured by flow cytometry. Estimates of total diversity from one million sequenced T cells were regarded as lower bounds and underestimates. Compared with the aged group, more naive CD4+ T cells, fewer expanded clones and increased TCR diversity were shown by the long-lived group, suggesting age selection. The CMV infection status of donors was not known, potentially confounding age-related changes in expanded clonotypes. Observed TCR beta diversity per million T cells fell roughly linearly with age, and a significant reduction was already apparent by age roughly 41. Because profiling used bulk unsorted PBMCs, naive and antigen-experienced compartments could not be compared conclusively.

CDR1 and CDR2 (MNHEY, SVGEGT) derive from the germline V gene. The CDR3 starts with the cysteine, ends with the phenylalanine, and has 13 residues. The entry retains the CDR3 DNA only, 39 bases that are in frame from base 1. V and J are truncated by 5 bases and 4 bases respectively, leaving an intervening sequence of 11 bases. The table lists this clonotype with a few counts. Its antigen remains undetermined. Base qualities are not provided; no much larger clone lies one nucleotide away. The donors were roughly 39 Caucasian individuals from Russia, aged 6 to 90 years, who were systemically healthy. Each donor gave about 9.7 milliliters of peripheral blood, drawn into EDTA-treated Vacutainer tubes. Ficoll-Paque density-gradient centrifugation was used to isolate PBMCs, with at least 6.5 million obtained per sample. Total RNA, at least 6 micrograms per sample, was extracted from PBMCs with Trizol reagent. For every donor, flow cytometry on a PBMC aliquot measured the percentage of naive CD45RAhigh/CD27high T cells.

Library construction relied on 5' RACE. Reads for this sample came from an Illumina HiSeq 2500. A second roughly 6 to 12 cycle PCR used a sample-barcoded 5' primer and a J-beta primer mix. A template-switch 5' adaptor carrying 12 random nucleotides introduced a unique molecular identifier onto each TCR beta cDNA molecule. Each sample yielded at least 2.5 million CDR3-containing paired-end reads. First-strand cDNA synthesis was performed from all RNA using the Mint cDNA synthesis kit, with priming by a TRBC-specific oligonucleotide. All cDNA was treated with uracil-DNA glycosylase and then went through a first 18-cycle PCR with the universal primers M1SS and BC2_uni_R. Regarding the original processing steps: For normalization, 1 million high-quality reads, each with a distinct molecular identifier, were randomly selected from each sample. Instead of being binned into consensus sequences, reads that shared molecular identifiers were thrown out. MiTCR, run with a Q25 quality threshold and the strictest error-elimination algorithm, handled CDR3 identification, clonotype clustering and error correction. A nonparametric unseen species model with Euler transformation was used to estimate lower-bound total TCR beta diversity. In-frame beta chains were kept once TCRdb had trimmed the public reads at Q25 with fastp and called clones with MiXCR. Rows with one shared CDR3 protein collapse into an entry with the most common genes and DNA. Clone size and V and J calls follow TCRdb, not the original study. The sample table contains approximately 670,000 distinct CDR3 sequences; only one count was recorded for around 41% of them. The ten top clones hold 25% to 35% of the sample.

The sequenced material came from blood. The chain is made from TRBV6-2 or TRBV6-3 and TRBJ1-2; no D gene is confidently identified. The clonotype comes from a man at least 80 years old in good health. This receptor has the CDR3 CASSQTGRYGYTF. In nucleotide form, the sequence is TGTGCCAGCAGTCAGACCGGGCGCTATGGCTACACCTTC.